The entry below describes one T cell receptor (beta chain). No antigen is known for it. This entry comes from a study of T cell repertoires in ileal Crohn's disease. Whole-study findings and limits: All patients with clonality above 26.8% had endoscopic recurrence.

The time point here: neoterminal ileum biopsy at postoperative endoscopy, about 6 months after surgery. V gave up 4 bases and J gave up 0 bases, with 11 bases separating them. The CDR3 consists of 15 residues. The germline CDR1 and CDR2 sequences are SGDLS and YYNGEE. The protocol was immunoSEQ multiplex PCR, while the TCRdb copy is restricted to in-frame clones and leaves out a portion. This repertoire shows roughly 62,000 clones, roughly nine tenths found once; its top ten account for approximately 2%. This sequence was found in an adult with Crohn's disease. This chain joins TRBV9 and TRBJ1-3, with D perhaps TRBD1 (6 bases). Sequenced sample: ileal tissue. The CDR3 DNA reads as TGTGCCAGCAGCACTACAGGGAGCTCTGGAAACACCATATATTTT. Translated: CASSTTGSSGNTIYF.